These 22 T cell receptor beta chains originate from one sample sequenced in a study of blood T cell repertoires in COVID-19. TCRdb's table, derived via immunoSEQ multiplex PCR, lists solely in-frame clones and lacks some. This table holds about 150,000 clones, less than 90% found once. Material: PBMCs or T cells enriched from blood (not recorded which). Receptors were obtained from a woman between 45 and 65 years old who had recovered from COVID-19.

The chain uses TRBV27 and TRBJ1-2; D may be TRBD1 (5 bases). CDR3 length: 14 residues. Germline lookup yields CDR1 MNHEY and CDR2 SMNVEV (reference sequence). V dropped 8 bases and J dropped 0 bases, with 13 bases sitting between them. In DNA form, the CDR3 reads TGTGCCAGCCGCCGGGGGAAAGCTAACTATGGCTACACCTTC. The encoded protein is CASRRGKANYGYTF.

This chain connects TRBV19 to TRBJ1-5; D remains unclear. Germline CDR1 LNHDA, CDR2 SQIVND (reference sequence). Trimming shortened V by 6 bases and J by 0 bases, and 6 bases separated the two germline ends. CDR3 length: 13 residues. DNA of the CDR3: TGTGCCAGTAGCACAATTAGCAATCAGCCCCAGCATTTT. Encoded protein: CASSTISNQPQHF.

The J gene is TRBJ2-1, the V gene TRBV2; tentative D call: TRBD2 (5 bases). The germline V gene encodes CDR1 SNHLY and CDR2 FYNNEI. Trimming stripped 7 bases from V and 8 bases from J, with 15 bases between. The CDR3 contains 13 residues. The CDR3 nucleotides are TGTGCCAGCACCCGACCTCAGAGGGATGAGCAGTTCTTC. Translated: CASTRPQRDEQFF.

The V call is TRBV5-8, the J call TRBJ1-2; 8 bases align to TRBD1. Per germline, CDR1 SGHTS and CDR2 YDEGEE. The V and J ends lost 5 bases and 3 bases, in that order; junction bases with no gene match: 9. This CDR3 comprises 15 residues. For the CDR3, the DNA is TGTGCCAGCAGTTTTCCGGGACAGGAGTACTATGGCTACACCTTC. It translates to CASSFPGQEYYGYTF.

The rearrangement joins TRBV30 to TRBJ1-2, with D possibly matching TRBD1 (6 bases). CDR1 GTSNPN and CDR2 SVGIG come from the germline V gene (reference sequence). The CDR3 is made up of 13 amino acids. V dropped 3 bases and J dropped 3 bases, with 11 bases sitting between them. CDR3 in DNA: TGTGCCTGGAGCGGGGAGGGGGACTATGGCTACACCTTC. This codes for CAWSGEGDYGYTF.

The chain joins TRBV18 to TRBJ2-5; D uncertain. From germline, CDR1 is KGHSH and CDR2 LQKENI. The CDR3 is 13 amino acids. Trimming took 1 base from V and 4 from J, leaving 7 bases between them. The DNA for the CDR3 is TGTGCCAGCTCACCACGCGCGGTAGAGACCCAGTACTTC. This codes for CASSPRAVETQYF.

The chain joins TRBV27 to TRBJ1-1, with TRBD1 identical over 7 bases. J lost 0 bases, V lost 7 bases, and 5 bases had no gene match. From germline, CDR1 is MNHEY and CDR2 SMNVEV (reference sequence). The CDR3 covers 14 residues. CDR3 protein: CASKGQTMNTEAFF. The CDR3 nucleotides read TGTGCCAGCAAGGGACAGACCATGAACACTGAAGCTTTCTTT.

The chain couples TRBV7-2 to TRBJ2-2, with TRBD1 identical over 8 bases. The CDR3 runs to 14 residues. Germline assignment: CDR1 SGHTA and CDR2 FQGNSA. V gave up 5 bases and J gave up 7 bases; unmatched junction bases: 6. DNA of the CDR3: TGTGCCAGCAGCCCTCGACAGGGGCGCGGGGAGCTGTTTTTT. Its translation: CASSPRQGRGELFF.

The chain uses TRBV7-6 and TRBJ1-3; D not certain. CDR1 SGHVS and CDR2 FNYEAQ come from the germline V gene. Trimming pared 1 base from V and 3 bases from J, leaving 13 bases between. The CDR3 has 16 residues. The chain's CDR3 is CASSLGRSRDGNTIYF. The DNA of the CDR3 is TGTGCCAGCAGCTTAGGCAGGTCACGAGATGGAAACACCATATATTTT.

This rearrangement joins TRBV30 to TRBJ2-6; 9 nucleotides match TRBD1. V gave up 1 base and J gave up 0 bases; unmatched junction bases: 4. Germline CDR1 reads GTSNPN; CDR2 reads SVGIG (reference sequence). The CDR3 spans 17 residues. CDR3 coding DNA: TGTGCCTGGAGTGCCGGGACAGGGCTCTCTGGGGCCAACGTCCTGACTTTC. Protein sequence: CAWSAGTGLSGANVLTF. The whole variable domain, remainder taken from reference TRBV30 and TRBJ2-6, is SQTIHQWPATLVQPVGSPLSLECTVEGTSNPNLYWYRQAAGRGLQLLFYSVGIGQISSEVPQNLSASRPQDRQFILSSKKLLLSDSGFYLCAWSAGTGLSGANVLTFGAGSRLTVL.

This chain links TRBV28 with TRBJ2-1; maybe TRBD1 (7 bases). Trimming pared 7 bases from V and 8 bases from J, leaving 21 bases between. Looked up from germline, CDR1 is MDHEN and CDR2 is SYDVKM. This CDR3 has 15 residues. CDR3 sequence: CASIAVGQQRDEQFF. In DNA, the CDR3 is TGTGCCAGCATAGCGGTGGGACAGCAAAGGGATGAGCAGTTCTTC.

J is TRBJ1-2 and V is TRBV19, with 7 bases fitting TRBD1. Per germline, CDR1 LNHDA and CDR2 SQIVND (reference sequence). CDR3 length equals 15 residues. J was trimmed by 2 bases and V by 5 bases; bases with no gene match: 8. The CDR3 nucleotides read TGTGCCAGTAGTGATTTATACAGGGGAAACTATGGCTACACCTTC. It is translated as CASSDLYRGNYGYTF.

The gene calls are TRBV5-1 and TRBJ1-4, with unresolved D. Trimming left V 0 bases short and J 5 bases short, with 11 bases between. This CDR3 spans 15 amino acids. Germline loops: CDR1 SGHRS, CDR2 YFSETQ. CDR3 nucleotide sequence: TGCGCCAGCAGCTTGGGCCCGCGGAACAATGAAAAACTGTTTTTT. Its translation: CASSLGPRNNEKLFF.

The V and J genes are TRBV30 and TRBJ2-2; 8 bases are shared with TRBD1. V shed 6 bases and J 4 bases; nucleotides not matched to a gene: 10. The CDR3 loop spans 15 amino acids. From germline, CDR1 is GTSNPN and CDR2 SVGIG (reference sequence). Here the CDR3 DNA reads TGTGCCTGCCAAACCAGGGGGCAGTCCACCGGGGAGCTGTTTTTT. The encoded protein is CACQTRGQSTGELFF. The whole variable domain, remainder taken from reference TRBV30 and TRBJ2-2, is SQTIHQWPATLVQPVGSPLSLECTVEGTSNPNLYWYRQAAGRGLQLLFYSVGIGQISSEVPQNLSASRPQDRQFILSSKKLLLSDSGFYLCACQTRGQSTGELFFGEGSRLTVL.

This chain uses TRBV24-1 with TRBJ1-5, with D perhaps TRBD1 (5 bases). The CDR3 has 18 residues. Germline assignment: CDR1 KGHDR and CDR2 SFDVKD. The V end was cut by 0 bases, the J end by 4 bases, with 18 bases between. The CDR3 is CATSDLLRTLRGNQPQHF. The DNA of the CDR3 is TGTGCCACCAGTGATTTGCTCAGGACCCTAAGGGGAAATCAGCCCCAGCATTTT.

V and J are TRBV10-3 and TRBJ1-5; D remains unclear. V was pared by 8 bases and J by 7 bases, with 12 bases between. CDR3 length equals 12 residues. From germline, CDR1 is ENHRY and CDR2 SYGVKD. The CDR3 nucleotides are TGTGCCATCGGTCTGGGAGGGCAGCCCCAGCATTTT. Residues: CAIGLGGQPQHF.

V gene TRBV28 combines with J gene TRBJ1-6; 9 bases map to TRBD1. Germline V CDR1 and CDR2: MDHEN, SYDVKM. Unmatched junction bases numbered 8, after V lost 7 bases and J lost 7 bases. The CDR3 covers 15 residues. The CDR3 reads CASILRGTGNSPLHF. CDR3 nucleotides: TGTGCCAGCATCCTACGAGGGACAGGGAATTCACCCCTCCACTTT.

The chain has TRBV30 and TRBJ1-5, with 9 bases fitting TRBD1. Unmatched junction bases numbered 6, after V lost 5 bases and J lost 1 base. The germline CDR1 and CDR2 sequences are GTSNPN and SVGIG (reference sequence). There are 15 residues in the CDR3. CDR3 bases: TGTGCCTGGGCCTTTGGGACAGGGAGCAATCAGCCCCAGCATTTT. Encoded protein: CAWAFGTGSNQPQHF.

DNA for the CDR3: TGTGCCAGCAGCTCACGGCGCGGGAGGGGGAATGAGCAGTTCTTC. Protein: CASSSRRGRGNEQFF. The J gene is TRBJ2-1, the V gene TRBV3-1 (or the pseudogene TRBV3-2), with 9 bases fitting TRBD2. CDR1 and CDR2 from the germline V gene are LGHDT and YNNKEL (reference sequence). The junction had 9 bases not matched to a gene; V was cut back by 5 bases and J by 7 bases. The CDR3 consists of 15 residues.

This clone was detected only once. The rearrangement uses TRBV2 and TRBJ1-5; D is unclear. The ends were cut back, 7 bases at V and 4 bases at J, with 17 bases in the middle. Germline V gene lookup returns CDR1 SNHLY and CDR2 FYNNEI. The CDR3 length is 15 residues. In DNA, the CDR3 is TGTGCCAGCACCTCACTGGCAGGTTTAAATCAGCCCCAGCATTTT. It encodes CASTSLAGLNQPQHF.

This chain joins TRBV29-1 and TRBJ2-1; 9 positions agree with TRBD2. From germline, CDR1 is SQVTM and CDR2 ANQGSEA. The trim removed 7 bases at V and 9 bases at J, leaving 19 bases unmatched. This CDR3 spans 16 amino acids. The CDR3 sequence is CSALSFDGGRAGEQFF. In DNA form, the CDR3 reads TGCAGCGCCCTTTCCTTTGATGGCGGGAGGGCCGGTGAGCAGTTCTTC.

This chain's CDR3 is CASTHTRGGEAFF. DNA for the CDR3: TGTGCCAGCACCCATACCAGGGGAGGGGAAGCTTTCTTT. This rearrangement joins TRBV6-5 to TRBJ1-1; TRBD1 might be the D (6 bases). Germline CDR1 is MNHEY and CDR2 is SVGAGI. The V end was cut by 7 bases, the J end by 8 bases, with 17 bases between. CDR3 length: 13 amino acids.